Listed here are 21 T cell receptor beta chains from one sample, sequenced in a study of T-cell reconstitution after alpha-beta-depleted transplantation in children. The library targeted TCRbeta and was prepared with unique molecular identifiers. One entry per CDR3 protein results from TCRdb running MiXCR on the PCR reads. The table shows 600,000 to 700,000 distinct CDR3 sequences, with around 13% occurring only once. This sample comprised PBMCs, obtained before TCRalphabeta/CD19-depleted stem cell transplant. The receptors here all came from a girl aged 2-10 years with congenital amegakaryocytic thrombocytopenia, due to receive a stem cell transplant.

The sample holds many counts of this clonotype. The rearrangement uses TRBV12-3 or TRBV12-4 and TRBJ1-3; 8 bases line up with TRBD1. The CDR3 is 15 amino acids. V trimming: 2 bases; J trimming: 3 bases; junction bases outside the gene matches: 3. The CDR3 coding sequence is TGTGCCAGCAGTTTAAAGACAGGGGTTGGAAACACCATATATTTT. It codes for CASSLKTGVGNTIYF.

V usage is TRBV28 and J usage is TRBJ2-3, with TRBD1 as a possible D gene (6 bases). Trimming stripped 7 bases from V and 3 bases from J, with 14 bases between. This CDR3 contains 14 residues. From germline, CDR1 is MDHEN and CDR2 SYDVKM. CDR3 sequence (DNA): TGTGCCAGCACCAGATGGGGGCTTACAGATACGCAGTATTTT. Amino acids: CASTRWGLTDTQYF.

In this sample, this clonotype turned up many times. The rearrangement links TRBV7-9 to TRBJ1-2; no reliable D call. Germline V gene sequence: CDR1 SEHNR, CDR2 FQNEAQ (reference sequence). This CDR3 is 13 amino acids long. The V end was cut by 5 bases, the J end by 0 bases, with 7 bases between. The CDR3 nucleotides are TGTGCCAGCAGCCATCAGTCTAACTATGGCTACACCTTC. Residues: CASSHQSNYGYTF.

The V and J genes are TRBV27 and TRBJ2-1, with TRBD2 matching over 8 bases. The CDR3 is made up of 16 amino acids. Trimming removed 2 bases from V and 8 bases from J; junction bases left unmatched: 11. The germline V gene has CDR1 MNHEY and CDR2 SMNVEV (reference sequence). The CDR3 is CASSLLGRAPSYEQFF. For the CDR3, the DNA is TGTGCCAGCAGTTTACTCGGGAGGGCCCCCTCTTATGAGCAGTTCTTC.

This clonotype has just a few counts. This sequence joins TRBV11-2 and TRBJ1-2; TRBD1 matches 9 bases. V gave up 0 bases and J gave up 10 bases; unmatched junction bases: 6. Germline V CDR1 and CDR2: SGHAT, FQNNGV. The CDR3 has 14 amino acids. The CDR3 protein is CASSLEATGGFYTF. The CDR3 DNA reads TGTGCCAGCAGCTTAGAAGCGACAGGGGGTTTCTACACCTTC.

This clonotype was found many times. The chain uses TRBV28 and TRBJ2-5, with no clear D. The CDR3 totals 12 residues. Germline CDR1 reads MDHEN; CDR2 reads SYDVKM. Trimming took off 6 bases at V and 2 bases at J, with 7 bases between the two ends. CDR3 in amino acids: CASSQRQETQYF. DNA for the CDR3: TGTGCCAGCAGCCAAAGACAAGAGACCCAGTACTTC. The full variable domain, in which reference TRBV28 and TRBJ2-5 provide the parts outside the CDR3, is DVKVTQSSRYLVKRTGEKVFLECVQDMDHENMFWYRQDPGLGLRLIYFSYDVKMKEKGDIPEGYSVSREKKERFSLILESASTNQTSMYLCASSQRQETQYFGPGTRLLVL.

This clonotype was seen a handful of times. The chain couples TRBV27 to TRBJ2-1; D is ambiguous. The length of the CDR3 is 15 residues. CDR1 is MNHEY and CDR2 is SMNVEV in the germline V gene (reference sequence). Trimming took off 5 bases at V and 1 base at J, with 12 bases between the two ends. The CDR3 here is CASSPWGGSYNEQFF. The CDR3 nucleotides are TGTGCCAGCAGTCCTTGGGGTGGGTCCTACAATGAGCAGTTCTTC.

In this sample, this clonotype turned up many times. The genes are TRBV6-4 and TRBJ2-1, with D hard to call. The CDR3 runs to 15 residues. Germline assignment: CDR1 MRHNA and CDR2 SNTAGT. Trimming removed 6 bases from V and 2 bases from J, with 14 bases in between. CDR3 DNA: TGTGCCAGCAGCGATGAGAGTGTTGCCTACAATGAGCAGTTCTTC. This translates into CASSDESVAYNEQFF.

This clonotype has a count of ten or more. This sequence joins TRBV29-1 and TRBJ2-3; possibly TRBD2 for D (5 bases). Germline values: CDR1 SQVTM, CDR2 ANQGSEA. V gave up 8 bases and J gave up 2 bases, with 11 bases separating them. This CDR3 contains 12 residues. This CDR3 reads CSPSGPTDTQYF. The CDR3 nucleotides are TGCAGCCCCAGCGGTCCCACAGATACGCAGTATTTT.

This clonotype was seen repeatedly, ten times or more. This chain uses TRBV5-1 with TRBJ2-3, with 13 bases fitting TRBD2. The CDR3 runs to 18 residues. V shed 0 bases and J 0 bases; nucleotides not matched to a gene: 4. CDR1 and CDR2 (germline): SGHRS, YFSETQ. CDR3 in amino acids: CASSLAGTSGASTDTQYF. The CDR3 DNA sequence: TGCGCCAGCAGCTTGGCCGGGACTAGCGGGGCTAGCACAGATACGCAGTATTTT.

Only a few counts were recorded for this clonotype. The chain recombines TRBV30 with TRBJ2-1; tentatively, D is TRBD2 (5 bases). V lost 4 bases and J lost 4, with 11 bases in between. The V gene's germline CDR1 is GTSNPN and CDR2 SVGIG (reference sequence). This CDR3 is 13 amino acids long. The CDR3 bases are TGTGCCTGGACGAAGCGGCTGTACAATGAGCAGTTCTTC. It specifies CAWTKRLYNEQFF.

The table lists this clonotype with many counts. The J gene is TRBJ2-1, the V gene TRBV20-1; 11 bases fit TRBD2. This CDR3 has 16 residues. In germline, CDR1 is DFQATT, CDR2 SNEGSKA (reference sequence). The ends lost 4 bases at V and 1 base at J; junction bases unmatched: 6. In nucleotides, the CDR3 is TGCAGTGCTAATAGCGGGAGGGCCGGGTCCTACAATGAGCAGTTCTTC. Translating gives CSANSGRAGSYNEQFF.

This clonotype was recorded many times. The J gene is TRBJ1-4, the V gene TRBV18, with D hard to call. The germline V gene encodes CDR1 KGHSH and CDR2 LQKENI. This CDR3 region has 13 residues. Trimming took off 2 bases at V and 8 bases at J, with 9 bases between the two ends. Here the CDR3 DNA reads TGTGCCAGCTCACCAGAAGGGTACGAAAAACTGTTTTTT. As protein: CASSPEGYEKLFF.

There are a few counts of this clonotype. The chain carries TRBV5-1 and TRBJ2-5; 7 bases match TRBD2. The length of the CDR3 is 17 residues. Trimming cost V 4 bases and J 0 bases; bases outside gene matches: 12. The germline V gene has CDR1 SGHRS and CDR2 YFSETQ. The CDR3 spells CASSRVREHRYQETQYF. The CDR3 nucleotides are TGCGCCAGCAGCCGTGTGCGGGAGCATAGGTACCAAGAGACCCAGTACTTC.

The table lists this clonotype with many counts. The chain links TRBV12-3 or TRBV12-4 to TRBJ2-3; D unclear. This CDR3 has 16 residues. V was clipped by 5 bases and J by 1 base, with 16 bases between them. Written as DNA, the CDR3 is TGTGCCAGCAGTCCCATGCAAAGAGAAGGCACAGATACGCAGTATTTT. It specifies CASSPMQREGTDTQYF.

This clonotype was observed many times. J is TRBJ2-3 and V is TRBV5-1, with 7 bases fitting TRBD2. With V trimmed by 6 bases and J by 3 bases, 7 bases remained unmatched. Germline assignment: CDR1 SGHRS and CDR2 YFSETQ. CDR3 size: 14 residues. CDR3 protein: CASKLAGYTDTQYF. The CDR3 nucleotides are TGCGCCAGCAAGTTAGCGGGTTATACAGATACGCAGTATTTT.

This clonotype was seen repeatedly, ten times or more. This chain joins TRBV20-1 and TRBJ2-7; the D is unclear. Germline V CDR1 and CDR2: DFQATT, SNEGSKA (reference sequence). V was shortened by 5 bases and J by 2 bases, with 13 bases between the two germline ends. The CDR3 is 13 residues long. CDR3 sequence (DNA): TGCAGTGCTGCCGAGACTGGAACCTACGAGCAGTACTTC. This translates into CSAAETGTYEQYF.

V is TRBV12-3 or TRBV12-4 and J is TRBJ2-5; D not resolved. V was clipped by 3 bases and J by 5 bases, with 13 bases between them. This CDR3 comprises 14 residues. The CDR3 DNA sequence: TGTGCCAGCAGTTTTGGGGTCTTGGACGAGACCCAGTACTTC. Encoded protein: CASSFGVLDETQYF.

This clonotype was found many times. V and J are TRBV5-1 and TRBJ1-2; TRBD1 might be the D (5 bases). Trimming pared 2 bases from V and 8 bases from J, leaving 10 bases between. Germline assignment: CDR1 SGHRS and CDR2 YFSETQ. The CDR3 extends over 12 amino acids. CDR3 protein: CASSFEGSGYTF. The CDR3 DNA sequence: TGCGCCAGCAGCTTTGAGGGGAGCGGCTACACCTTC.

This clonotype turned up a few times. The chain couples TRBV20-1 to TRBJ2-3, with 15 nucleotides matching TRBD2. The J segment lost 4 bases and the V segment lost 0 bases, leaving 8 bases of the junction unmatched. The germline V gene encodes CDR1 DFQATT and CDR2 SNEGSKA (reference sequence). The CDR3 consists of 18 residues. CDR3 nucleotide sequence: TGCAGTGCTAGAGATCTTCGGACTAGCGGGAGGGACGCAGATACGCAGTATTTT. Residues: CSARDLRTSGRDADTQYF.

The V call is TRBV20-1, the J call TRBJ2-1; tentative D call: TRBD2 (5 bases). Germline V lookup: CDR1 DFQATT, CDR2 SNEGSKA (reference sequence). V lost 4 bases and J lost 0, with 19 bases in between. This CDR3 has 17 amino acids. The DNA for the CDR3 is TGCAGTGCTACCCATCTAAGCGGCCATAGCTCCTACAATGAGCAGTTCTTC. Protein: CSATHLSGHSSYNEQFF.